What follows are 2 T cell receptor beta chains derived from one specimen sequenced in a study of neurological immune-mediated disorders. In TCRdb, the 5' RACE reads were re-called with MiXCR into one record per CDR3 protein. The sample consists of tens of thousands of distinct CDR3 sequences, 13% to 15% of them appearing once. The specimen sequenced was PBMCs. These receptors came from a woman aged 45-59 years in good health.

This clonotype was counted ten times or more. The chain joins TRBV5-1 to TRBJ1-1; possibly TRBD1 for D (5 bases). The CDR3 runs to 14 residues. Germline V gene sequence: CDR1 SGHRS, CDR2 YFSETQ. Between the trimmed V and J ends, which lost 4 bases and 0 bases, there was a span of 10 bases. The chain's CDR3 is CASSLGTLNTEAFF. CDR3 nucleotide sequence: TGCGCCAGCAGCCTCGGGACGCTGAACACTGAAGCTTTCTTT.

This clonotype was found many times. The chain's CDR3 is CASSSSRDVGTDTQYF. DNA for the CDR3: TGCGCCAGCAGCTCCTCCAGGGACGTCGGGACAGATACGCAGTATTTT. The rearrangement joins TRBV5-1 to TRBJ2-3, with D perhaps being TRBD1 or TRBD2 (5 bases each). CDR1 is SGHRS, CDR2 YFSETQ, per germline. CDR3 length: 16 residues. With 3 bases removed from V and 3 bases from J, the gap between germline ends came to 17 bases. Filled out from reference TRBV5-1 and TRBJ2-3, the complete variable domain reads KAGVTQTPRYLIKTRGQQVTLSCSPISGHRSVSWYQQTPGQGLQFLFEYFSETQRNKGNFPGRFSGRQFSNSRSEMNVSTLELGDSALYLCASSSSRDVGTDTQYFGPGTRLTVL.